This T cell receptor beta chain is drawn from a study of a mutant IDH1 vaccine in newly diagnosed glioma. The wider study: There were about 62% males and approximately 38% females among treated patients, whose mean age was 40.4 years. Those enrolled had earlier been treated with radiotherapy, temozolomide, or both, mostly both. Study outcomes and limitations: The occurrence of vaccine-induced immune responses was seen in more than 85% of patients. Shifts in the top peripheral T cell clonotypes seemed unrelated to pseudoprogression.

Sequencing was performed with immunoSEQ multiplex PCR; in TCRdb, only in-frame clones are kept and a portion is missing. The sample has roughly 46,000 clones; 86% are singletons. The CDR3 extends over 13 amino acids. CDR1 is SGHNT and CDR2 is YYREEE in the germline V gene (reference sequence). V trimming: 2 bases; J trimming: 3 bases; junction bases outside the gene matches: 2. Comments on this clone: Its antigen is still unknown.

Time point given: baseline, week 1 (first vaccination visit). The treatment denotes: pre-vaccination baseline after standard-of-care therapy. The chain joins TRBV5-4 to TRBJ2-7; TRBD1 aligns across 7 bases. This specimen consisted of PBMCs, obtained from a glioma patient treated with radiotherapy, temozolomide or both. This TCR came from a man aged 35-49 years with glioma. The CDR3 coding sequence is TGTGCCAGCAGCTTTGGACAGGACTACGAGCAGTACTTC. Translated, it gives CASSFGQDYEQYF. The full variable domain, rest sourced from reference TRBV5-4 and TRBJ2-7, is ETGVTQSPTHLIKTRGQQVTLRCSSQSGHNTVSWYQQALGQGPQFIFQYYREEENGRGNFPPRFSGLQFPNYSSELNVNALELDDSALYLCASSFGQDYEQYFGPGTRLTVT.